Listed below are T cell receptor beta chains from one sample, sequenced in a study of CD4 T cells in relation to SARS-CoV-2 and coronaviruses. The antigens for these receptors are not known. Sequencing was performed with immunoSEQ multiplex PCR; in TCRdb, only in-frame clones are kept and a portion is missing. Of about 20,000 clones in the sample, 65% to 75% were seen once. The sample comprised CD4+ T cells from PBMCs, cultured in vitro. The origin of the receptors is a human donor in good health. Both conserved end residues are part of each CDR3. D genes are given only for firm matches. Rows may omit the clone size; those that give it use once, few, many or a size class.

j_gene	v_gene	d_gene	abundance	CDR3aa	CDR3nt
TRBJ1-5	TRBV19	-	-	CASSPTQHIRNSNQPQHF	TGTGCCAGTAGCCCGACGCAGCACATACGAAATAGCAATCAGCCCCAGCATTTT
TRBJ1-5	TRBV18	TRBD1	-	CASSPRAGGNQPQHF	TGTGCCAGCTCACCACGGGCAGGGGGGAATCAGCCCCAGCATTTT
TRBJ2-7	TRBV12-5	-	-	CASGLSAGAYEQYF	TGTGCTAGTGGTTTGTCGGCAGGGGCCTACGAGCAGTACTTC
TRBJ2-1	TRBV6-5	-	-	CASLERHNEQFF	TGTGCCAGCCTAGAGCGGCACAATGAGCAGTTCTTC
TRBJ2-6	TRBV1	-	-	CTRKRYPNPGQGSCGANVLTF	TGCACCAGGAAACGATACCCAAATCCGGGACAGGGGTCGTGTGGGGCCAACGTCCTGACTTTC
TRBJ2-4	TRBV29-1	-	-	CSVGENLAKNIQYF	TGCAGCGTTGGGGAAAACCTAGCCAAAAACATTCAGTACTTC
TRBJ2-1	TRBV4-1	TRBD1	few	CASSQAGQGGLGEQFF	TGCGCCAGCAGCCAAGCGGGACAGGGGGGTCTGGGTGAGCAGTTCTTC
TRBJ2-2	TRBV6-4	TRBD2	few	CGREGRSGELFF	TGTGGCAGGGAGGGCCGAAGCGGGGAGCTGTTTTTT
TRBJ1-5	TRBV3-1/TRBV3-2	-	-	CASSQGLAGQPQHF	TGTGCCAGCAGCCAAGGTTTGGCAGGCCAGCCCCAGCATTTT
TRBJ2-7	TRBV11-1	TRBD2	-	CASSLVGGSSYEQYF	TGTGCCAGCAGCTTAGTGGGCGGGAGCTCCTACGAGCAGTACTTC
TRBJ1-1	TRBV28	TRBD1	-	CASRTGGTEAFF	TGTGCCAGCAGAACAGGGGGCACTGAAGCTTTCTTT
TRBJ2-7	TRBV2	-	-	CASSDRNSYEQYF	TGTGCCAGCAGTGACAGGAATTCCTACGAGCAGTACTTC
TRBJ1-1	TRBV4-1	-	-	CASSQGVDRWNTEAFF	TGCGCCAGCAGCCAAGGTGTTGACAGATGGAACACTGAAGCTTTCTTT
TRBJ2-3	TRBV29-1	-	-	CSVQSPKFTGTQYF	TGCAGCGTTCAGTCCCCCAAATTTACCGGTACGCAGTATTTT
TRBJ1-5	TRBV19	-	-	CASSTTQGSNQPQHF	TGTGCCAGTAGTACAACCCAGGGGAGCAATCAGCCCCAGCATTTT
TRBJ1-2	TRBV4-1	-	few	CASSQAGVNYGYTF	TGCGCCAGCAGCCAGGCAGGGGTTAACTATGGCTACACCTTC
TRBJ1-1	TRBV5-6	TRBD1	-	CASSYDRDTEAFF	TGTGCCAGCAGTTACGACAGGGACACTGAAGCTTTCTTT
TRBJ2-3	TRBV14	TRBD2	few	CASSQMTSRSTDTQYF	TGTGCCAGCAGCCAGATGACTAGCAGAAGCACAGATACGCAGTATTTT
TRBJ1-2	TRBV4-1	-	-	CASSPPSGYGANYGYTF	TGCGCCAGCAGCCCCCCCTCTGGCTATGGAGCTAACTATGGCTACACCTTC
TRBJ2-7	TRBV5-6	-	-	CASSLITRGYEQYF	TGTGCCAGCAGCTTGATAACGAGAGGCTACGAGCAGTACTTC
TRBJ1-5	TRBV28	TRBD1	-	CASRSTGASGQPQHF	TGTGCCAGCAGGTCAACAGGGGCCTCGGGACAGCCCCAGCATTTT
TRBJ2-5	TRBV24-1	-	-	CATSVTGETQYF	TGTGCCACCAGTGTCACAGGGGAGACCCAGTACTTC
TRBJ1-1	TRBV3-1/TRBV3-2	-	-	CASSPTDGRGNTEAFF	TGTGCCAGCAGCCCCACAGACGGTCGGGGGAACACTGAAGCTTTCTTT
TRBJ2-2	TRBV6-1	TRBD2	few	CASSELAGGPGELFF	TGTGCCAGCAGTGAACTAGCGGGAGGGCCCGGGGAGCTGTTTTTT
TRBJ1-4	TRBV14	-	once	CASSQDARQSEKLFF	TGTGCCAGCAGCCAAGACGCCCGCCAGAGTGAAAAACTGTTTTTT
TRBJ1-1	TRBV10-1	-	few	CASSEVFRGVGEAFF	TGCGCCAGCAGTGAAGTATTTCGGGGTGTCGGTGAAGCTTTCTTT
TRBJ2-1	TRBV7-3	TRBD2	few	CASNTGTSGKAEQFF	TGTGCCAGCAATACCGGGACTAGCGGGAAAGCTGAGCAGTTCTTC
TRBJ1-2	TRBV10-3	TRBD1	-	CAISQTDRGANYGYTF	TGTGCCATCAGCCAAACCGACAGGGGCGCAAACTATGGCTACACCTTC
TRBJ2-5	TRBV6-5	-	-	CASRAQETQYF	TGTGCCAGCAGGGCTCAAGAGACCCAGTACTTC
TRBJ1-5	TRBV15	-	-	CATSRVSDQPQHF	TGTGCCACCAGCAGAGTCAGTGATCAGCCCCAGCATTTT
TRBJ2-2	TRBV7-3	-	-	CASSLMGLGELFF	TGTGCCAGCAGCTTAATGGGTCTCGGGGAGCTGTTTTTT
TRBJ2-2	TRBV7-3	TRBD2	-	CASSAWSGRGTGELFF	TGTGCCAGCAGCGCTTGGTCGGGGAGGGGCACCGGGGAGCTGTTTTTT
TRBJ1-1	TRBV7-9	-	-	CASSLGQNTEAFF	TGTGCCAGCAGCCTTGGACAGAACACTGAAGCTTTCTTT
TRBJ2-1	TRBV19	-	few	CASSISNMAGSYNEQFF	TGTGCCAGTAGTATATCGAACATGGCGGGCTCCTACAATGAGCAGTTCTTC
TRBJ1-1	TRBV4-2	-	-	CASSQDLMGYAEAFF	TGTGCCAGCAGCCAAGATCTCATGGGGTACGCTGAAGCTTTCTTT
TRBJ1-3	TRBV5-1	-	once	CASSSSTQGSGNTIYF	TGCGCCAGCAGCTCGTCCACACAGGGATCTGGAAACACCATATATTTT
TRBJ2-1	TRBV5-1	-	-	CASSLGQSNNEQFF	TGCGCCAGCAGCTTGGGGCAATCGAACAATGAGCAGTTCTTC
TRBJ2-1	TRBV2	-	-	CASSVLGFSSYNEQFF	TGTGCCAGCAGTGTACTAGGCTTCAGCTCCTACAATGAGCAGTTCTTC
TRBJ2-7	TRBV11-2	-	-	CASSFSQGASYEQYF	TGTGCCAGCAGCTTTTCTCAGGGTGCGTCCTACGAGCAGTACTTC
TRBJ1-1	TRBV5-5	-	-	CASSLGPHTEAFF	TGTGCCAGCAGTTTGGGACCGCACACTGAAGCTTTCTTT
TRBJ2-2	TRBV11-2	-	-	CASSLDRSGNTGELFF	TGTGCCAGCAGCTTAGATCGTAGCGGGAACACCGGGGAGCTGTTTTTT
TRBJ2-2	TRBV19	TRBD1	-	CASSDDRGHGGELFF	TGTGCCAGTAGTGATGACAGGGGGCACGGCGGGGAGCTGTTTTTT
TRBJ1-1	TRBV6-6	-	-	CASFIPGGTEAFF	TGTGCCAGCTTTATCCCCGGCGGCACTGAAGCTTTCTTT
TRBJ1-5	TRBV7-8	-	-	CASSLAGATWNQPQHF	TGTGCCAGCAGCTTAGCGGGGGCTACGTGGAATCAGCCCCAGCATTTT
TRBJ2-7	TRBV11-3	TRBD2	-	CASSSLAGLSYEQYF	TGTGCCAGCAGCTCTCTAGCGGGACTCTCCTACGAGCAGTACTTC
TRBJ2-5	TRBV18	TRBD2	-	CASSPRRLGLAGVETQYF	TGTGCCAGCTCACCACGAAGGTTAGGACTAGCGGGAGTAGAGACCCAGTACTTC
TRBJ1-1	TRBV6-5	TRBD1	-	CASSHPDRGTEAFF	TGTGCCAGCAGTCATCCCGACAGGGGCACTGAAGCTTTCTTT
TRBJ2-7	TRBV3-1/TRBV3-2	-	few	CASSQGGGRYEQYF	TGTGCCAGCAGCCAAGGAGGGGGTCGTTACGAGCAGTACTTC
TRBJ2-3	TRBV30	TRBD2	-	CAWNAGGSTDTQYF	TGTGCCTGGAATGCGGGAGGGTCGACAGATACGCAGTATTTT
TRBJ1-5	TRBV11-2	-	-	CASSWGENQPQHF	TGTGCCAGCAGCTGGGGAGAGAATCAGCCCCAGCATTTT